This is a list of T cell receptor beta chains from one sample in a study of cytomegalovirus exposure and HLA in healthy donors. Libraries were prepared by immunoSEQ multiplex PCR; TCRdb keeps only in-frame clonotypes and omits some of them. The table records roughly 180,000 clones, almost 80% of them present only once. Sequencing used PBMCs. The receptors were gathered from a man aged 45 to 65 in good health and CMV-seropositive. The CDR3 runs from the conserved cysteine through the conserved F or W. A D gene is named only where the DNA matches it firmly. Only part of the rows carry a size: once, few, many, or a class if the clone is expanded.

size	J	D	V	DNA	CDR3
few	TRBJ2-5	NA	TRBV2	TGTGCCAGCAGTGGGGTCTACCTAGGAGAGACCCAGTACTTC	CASSGVYLGETQYF
NA	TRBJ2-3	TRBD1	TRBV6-1	TGTGCCAGCAGTGAAGATGGGCGGGGCTGGACAGGGGGCGCAGATACGCAGTATTTT	CASSEDGRGWTGGADTQYF
NA	TRBJ1-6	NA	TRBV27	TGTGCCAGCACCTCTGGCAGGGGCAATTCACCCCTCCACTTT	CASTSGRGNSPLHF
NA	TRBJ1-1	NA	TRBV29-1	TGCAGCGTGGGAGGGGCGAACACTGAAGCTTTCTTT	CSVGGANTEAFF
NA	TRBJ2-1	TRBD1	TRBV13	TGTGCCAGCAGCTTAGGTTTGGGACAGGCTGAGCAGTTCTTC	CASSLGLGQAEQFF
NA	TRBJ1-4	TRBD1	TRBV4-1	TGCGCCAGCAGCCAAGAAATAGCGACCAGGGGGCGCGAAAAACTGTTTTTT	CASSQEIATRGREKLFF
NA	TRBJ1-6	NA	TRBV19	TGTGCCAGTACGGGGAGCCTTTATTCACCCCTCCACTTT	CASTGSLYSPLHF
once	TRBJ1-6	NA	TRBV4-1	TGCGCCAGCAGCCAAGGGGCAGCGGGAAGACTCAATAATTCACCCCTCCACTTT	CASSQGAAGRLNNSPLHF
NA	TRBJ1-2	NA	TRBV6-5	TGTGCCAGCACCACCTCGGGAAAGCACTATGGCTACACCTTC	CASTTSGKHYGYTF
NA	TRBJ1-5	NA	TRBV6-1	TGTGCCAGCAGTGCGGGACTCCAGGCCCATCAGCCCCAGCATTTT	CASSAGLQAHQPQHF
NA	TRBJ1-6	TRBD1	TRBV9	TGTGCCAGCAGCCCCAATGGGACAGGGTGGGCGCGATCACCCCTCCACTTT	CASSPNGTGWARSPLHF
NA	TRBJ2-1	TRBD2	TRBV10-3	TGTGCCATCCGGCGGGAGGGCGGATACAATGAGCAGTTCTTC	CAIRREGGYNEQFF
NA	TRBJ2-3	NA	TRBV5-4	TGTGCCAGCAGCGTCCCGGGACACACAGATACGCAGTATTTT	CASSVPGHTDTQYF
NA	TRBJ2-2	NA	TRBV7-3	TGTGCCAGCAGCTCTCGAGGGCCCTTGAACACCGGGGAGCTGTTTTTT	CASSSRGPLNTGELFF
few	TRBJ2-5	TRBD1	TRBV4-2	TGTGCCAGCAGCCAAGAAGTATCCAAAACAGGGGGTGGAGAGACCCAGTACTTC	CASSQEVSKTGGGETQYF
NA	TRBJ1-5	TRBD1	TRBV7-9	TGTGCCAGCAGCACCACAGACAGGGTATTGCAGCCCCAGCATTTT	CASSTTDRVLQPQHF
NA	TRBJ2-5	TRBD1	TRBV6-6	TGTGCCAGCAGCCAAGCACAGCGCAGGGGGGAGACCCAGTACTTC	CASSQAQRRGETQYF
NA	TRBJ1-2	TRBD1	TRBV27	TGTGCCAGCAAAGGGGGACAGGGGAACTATGGCTACACCTTC	CASKGGQGNYGYTF
NA	TRBJ2-3	NA	TRBV2	TGTGCCAGCTCGATCTCCGGGGGATCCACAGATACGCAGTATTTT	CASSISGGSTDTQYF
NA	TRBJ2-7	NA	TRBV7-9	TGTGCCAGCAGCTTAGGGACAGCCAGGTACTTC	CASSLGTARYF
NA	TRBJ1-1	NA	TRBV25-1	TGTGCCAGCAGTGGCCCGACAGCAGAAGCTTTCTTT	CASSGPTAEAFF
NA	TRBJ2-6	NA	TRBV7-9	TGTGCCAGCTCTCTGTCCCCTGGGGCCAACGTCCTGACTTTC	CASSLSPGANVLTF
few	TRBJ1-1	NA	TRBV28	TGTGCCAGCAGGGAAAGGGGACAAATGAACACTGAAGCTTTCTTT	CASRERGQMNTEAFF
NA	TRBJ2-4	NA	TRBV19	TGTGCCAGTAGGCCCCGCAGGGGTAGGGGCGCCAAAAACATTCAGTACTTC	CASRPRRGRGAKNIQYF
NA	TRBJ2-1	NA	TRBV9	TGTGCCAGCAGGACAGGGTTAGCGGACAATGAGCAGTTCTTC	CASRTGLADNEQFF
NA	TRBJ2-5	NA	TRBV13	TGTGCCAGCAGCTCTCCCACAATCGAGACCCAGTACTTC	CASSSPTIETQYF
once	TRBJ1-5	TRBD1	TRBV28	TGTGCCAGCAGTTTGACAGGGGGCCGAAATCAGCCCCAGCATTTT	CASSLTGGRNQPQHF